The next 13 T cell receptor beta chains were all read from a single sample in a study of shared clonotypes between healthy human individuals. Profiling relied on immunoSEQ multiplex PCR, and the TCRdb table lists in-frame clones only, not all of them. Altogether fewer than 1.4 million clones are present, about 80% being singletons, with the ten largest covering 0.55% to 0.7%. The sequenced sample was memory CD4+ T cells from PBMCs. The subset was: CD45RA-negative fraction. Receptors originate from a man aged 18 to 35 in good health. Some clones in this sample may be carry-over from other donors' samples.

This rearrangement joins TRBV11-1 to TRBJ1-4, with D perhaps TRBD1 (5 bases). CDR3 length: 15 residues. Trimming cost V 5 bases and J 4 bases, with 14 bases left between them. The germline V gene has CDR1 SGHAT and CDR2 FQDESV (reference sequence). CDR3 sequence reads: CASSLGGRVNEKLFF. DNA for the CDR3: TGTGCCAGCAGCCTCGGGGGACGGGTTAATGAAAAACTGTTTTTT.

This chain joins TRBV6-6 and TRBJ1-4; D might be TRBD1 (6 bases). Germline CDR1 MNHNY, CDR2 SVGAGI (reference sequence). The V end lost 6 bases, the J end lost 5 bases, and 13 bases lay between the germline ends. This CDR3 contains 14 residues. The CDR3 region has the DNA TGTGCCAGCAGCCCCGGGAGGGGGAATGAAAAACTGTTTTTT. Translating gives CASSPGRGNEKLFF.

This clone was observed a handful of times. Other DNA sequences from this sample encode an identical CDR3 as well. The CDR3 nucleotides read TGTGCCAGCAGCTTGGCCGGGGCGAGGGACACTGAAGCTTTCTTT. Translating gives CASSLAGARDTEAFF. The rearrangement links TRBV5-4 to TRBJ1-1, with a weak D call TRBD1 (5 bases). The germline V gene encodes CDR1 SGHNT and CDR2 YYREEE (reference sequence). The CDR3 covers 15 residues. Trimming took 0 bases from V and 3 from J, leaving 12 bases between them.

This chain connects TRBV7-3 to TRBJ2-1, with D perhaps matching TRBD2 (5 bases). CDR3 length: 13 amino acids. From germline, CDR1 is SGHTA and CDR2 FQGTGA. The V end lost 5 bases, the J end lost 5 bases, and 10 bases lay between the germline ends. The CDR3: CASSQMRDNEQFF. The CDR3 DNA sequence: TGTGCCAGCAGCCAAATGAGGGACAATGAGCAGTTCTTC.

For this clone: This sample includes further DNA sequences coding for the same CDR3. The V and J genes are TRBV5-1 and TRBJ2-7; 7 bases align to TRBD1. V lost 4 bases to trimming and J lost 4 bases; unmatched junction nucleotides: 2. Germline V gene sequence: CDR1 SGHRS, CDR2 YFSETQ. CDR3 length equals 12 residues. CDR3 DNA: TGCGCCAGCAGCCCACAGGGGTACGAGCAGTACTTC. This gives the protein CASSPQGYEQYF.

The chain recombines TRBV5-1 with TRBJ1-1, with D unclear. V was pared by 0 bases and J by 1 base, with 10 bases between. This CDR3 comprises 15 residues. CDR1 SGHRS and CDR2 YFSETQ come from the germline V gene. CDR3 DNA: TGCGCCAGCAGCTTGGTCCCGGCGGGGAACACTGAAGCTTTCTTT. Protein: CASSLVPAGNTEAFF.

This chain links TRBV6-5 with TRBJ2-2; the match to TRBD2 covers 7 bases. The V gene end was trimmed by 8 bases and the J gene end by 4 bases; junction bases not matched to a gene: 10. The CDR3 spans 15 residues. The germline V gene encodes CDR1 MNHEY and CDR2 SVGAGI. This CDR3 is CASRGGSKGTGELFF. In DNA form, the CDR3 reads TGTGCCAGCCGGGGCGGGAGCAAAGGCACCGGGGAGCTGTTTTTT.

This clone came up a few times. The V gene is TRBV6-6, the J gene TRBJ1-2; D not resolved. The CDR3 is 14 amino acids. Germline V gene sequence: CDR1 MNHNY, CDR2 SVGAGI (reference sequence). V lost 0 bases and J lost 1, with 6 bases in between. DNA of the CDR3: TGTGCCAGCAGTTACTCGAGAGATAACTATGGCTACACCTTC. It codes for CASSYSRDNYGYTF.

The V gene is TRBV25-1, the J gene TRBJ2-7; 8 positions agree with TRBD1. The CDR3 runs 15 residues. Losses at the gene ends were 3 bases for V and 6 bases for J; bases not matched to a gene: 10. Germline values: CDR1 MGHDK, CDR2 SYGVNS. The CDR3 region is CASSDSWQGASEQYF. The CDR3 DNA reads TGTGCCAGCAGTGACTCGTGGCAGGGGGCTAGCGAGCAGTACTTC.

The chain has TRBV10-2 and TRBJ1-1, with no clear D. Trimming pared 7 bases from V and 1 base from J, leaving 10 bases between. Germline V gene sequence: CDR1 WSHSY, CDR2 SAAADI. There are 13 residues in the CDR3. The CDR3 protein is CASKLTTNTEAFF. The CDR3 DNA reads TGCGCCAGCAAACTCACAACGAACACTGAAGCTTTCTTT.

This clone occurred once. V gene TRBV4-2 combines with J gene TRBJ2-1, with 9 bases matching TRBD2. The CDR3 has 15 residues. V was pared by 1 base and J by 7 bases, with 5 bases of the junction left unmatched. Germline V gene data show CDR1 as LGHNA and CDR2 as YNFKEQ. This CDR3 reads CASSQGSGSHNEQFF. The CDR3 DNA follows: TGTGCCAGCAGCCAAGGTAGCGGGAGTCATAATGAGCAGTTCTTC.

The chain recombines TRBV23-1 with TRBJ2-1; no reliable D call. TRBV23-1 belongs to the ORF category, with a function that is uncertain. The CDR3 is made up of 13 amino acids. The ends were cut back, 3 bases at V and 4 bases at J, with 7 bases in the middle. The CDR3, as DNA: TGCGCCAGCAGTCACTGGGGATACAATGAGCAGTTCTTC. It is translated as CASSHWGYNEQFF.

The chain combines TRBV10-3 with TRBJ2-2; D is undetermined. Trimming stripped 0 bases from V and 3 bases from J, with 5 bases between. This CDR3 contains 14 residues. CDR1 is ENHRY, CDR2 SYGVKD, per germline. CDR3 sequence: CAISESMYTGELFF. CDR3 DNA: TGTGCCATCAGTGAGTCCATGTACACCGGGGAGCTGTTTTTT.